This TCR beta chain was captured in a study of T cells after yellow fever vaccination. Study information: SMART-Seq v4 Ultra Low Input served to prepare low-cell-number fractions.

The V gene's germline CDR1 is SGHNT and CDR2 YYREEE (reference sequence). V shed 6 bases and J 4 bases; nucleotides not matched to a gene: 10. This CDR3 has 15 amino acids. This clonotype was counted at least ten times. TCRdb reprocessed the 5' RACE reads via MiXCR and lists one record per CDR3 protein. The data hold 50,000 to 75,000 distinct CDR3 sequences, with 7.1% observed a single time. This sample comprised CD8+ T cells sorted from PBMCs, obtained on the day of the first yellow fever vaccination. The TCR was taken from a man aged 18 to 29 who received the YFV17D yellow fever vaccine. V and J are TRBV5-4 and TRBJ2-3; 8 bases align to TRBD2. DNA for the CDR3: TGTGCCAGCACCAGTTCCGGGGGGGGCGCAGATACGCAGTATTTT. Translated, it gives CASTSSGGGADTQYF.